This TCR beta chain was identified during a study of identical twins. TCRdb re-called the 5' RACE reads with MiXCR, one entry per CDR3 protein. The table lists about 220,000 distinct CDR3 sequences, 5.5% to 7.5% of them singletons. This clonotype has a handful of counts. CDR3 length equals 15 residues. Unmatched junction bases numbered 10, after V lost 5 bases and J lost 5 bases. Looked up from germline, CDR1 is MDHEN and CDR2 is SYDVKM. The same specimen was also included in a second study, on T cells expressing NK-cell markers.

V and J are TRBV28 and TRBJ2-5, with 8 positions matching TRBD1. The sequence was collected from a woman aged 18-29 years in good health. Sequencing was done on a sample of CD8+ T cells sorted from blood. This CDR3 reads CASSEDRAGMETQYF. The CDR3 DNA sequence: TGTGCCAGCAGTGAGGACAGGGCCGGGATGGAGACCCAGTACTTC.